Listed here are 24 T cell receptor beta chains from one sample, sequenced in a study of blood T cells in healthy people across ages. PCR was performed a second time for about 7 to 11 cycles using a sample-barcoded 5' primer and a J-beta primer mix. MiXCR, applied by TCRdb to the 5' RACE reads, yields one record per CDR3 protein. This repertoire shows around 1,500,000 distinct CDR3 sequences, 35% to 45% found once; its top ten account for around 8%. Source material: blood. Source of these receptors: a woman aged 18-30 years in good health.

CDR3 protein: CASSPTSGGFRSETQYF. DNA of the CDR3: TGTGCCAGCAGCCCCACTAGCGGGGGCTTTCGCTCCGAGACCCAGTACTTC. This chain links TRBV28 with TRBJ2-5; the match to TRBD2 covers 11 bases. The CDR3 length is 17 residues. V was pared by 6 bases and J by 5 bases, with 14 bases of the junction left unmatched. Germline V gives CDR1 MDHEN, CDR2 SYDVKM.

This rearrangement joins TRBV25-1 to TRBJ1-4; possibly TRBD1 for D (6 bases). This CDR3 region has 16 residues. Germline CDR1 and CDR2: MGHDK and SYGVNS. Trimming shortened V by 2 bases and J by 7 bases, and 17 bases separated the two germline ends. The CDR3 loop is CASSELEAQGGEKLFF. DNA for the CDR3: TGTGCCAGCAGTGAACTCGAGGCACAGGGTGGTGAAAAACTGTTTTTT.

V is TRBV7-2 and J is TRBJ2-7; 8 bases are shared with TRBD1. This CDR3 comprises 15 residues. V was clipped by 3 bases and J by 3 bases; unmatched bases: 7. In germline, CDR1 is SGHTA, CDR2 FQGNSA. Written as DNA, the CDR3 is TGTGCCAGCAGCTTCCGGACAGGGACGGTCTACGAGCAGTACTTC. It encodes CASSFRTGTVYEQYF. The full variable domain, its missing parts supplied by reference TRBV7-2 and TRBJ2-7, is GAGVSQSPSNKVTEKGKDVELRCDPISGHTALYWYRQSLGQGLEFLIYFQGNSAPDKSGLPSDRFSAERTGGSVSTLTIQRTQQEDSAVYLCASSFRTGTVYEQYFGPGTRLTVT.

The table lists this clonotype with a few counts. This chain links TRBV6-1 with TRBJ2-5; 9 bases agree with TRBD2. The germline gives CDR1 MNHNS, CDR2 SASEGT. There are 13 residues in the CDR3. V gave up 6 bases and J gave up 11 bases; unmatched junction bases: 10. The CDR3 region is CASRTSGYNEQYF. In DNA, the CDR3 is TGTGCCAGCAGGACTAGCGGATACAATGAGCAGTACTTC.

The chain employs TRBV3-1 and TRBJ2-5; TRBD2 matches at 7 bases. The length of the CDR3 is 12 residues. Germline CDR1 is LGHDT and CDR2 is YNNKEL (reference sequence). The V gene end was trimmed by 5 bases and the J gene end by 10 bases; junction bases not matched to a gene: 7. CDR3 sequence reads: CASSFDERDQYF. The DNA of the CDR3 is TGTGCCAGCAGCTTTGATGAGCGGGACCAGTACTTC.

The rearrangement joins TRBV2 to TRBJ1-5; TRBD1 matches 9 bases. V lost 5 bases, J lost 3 bases, and 11 bases stayed unmatched. This CDR3 is 17 amino acids long. Germline loops: CDR1 SNHLY, CDR2 FYNNEI. This chain's CDR3 is CASSPIPRTGVNQPQHF. In DNA form, the CDR3 reads TGTGCCAGCAGTCCAATCCCTAGGACAGGGGTCAATCAGCCCCAGCATTTT.

The V call is TRBV7-2, the J call TRBJ2-5; 9 nucleotides align to TRBD2. V dropped 4 bases and J dropped 4; count of bases not matched to a gene: 13. Per the germline V gene, CDR1 is SGHTA and CDR2 is FQGNSA. The CDR3 spans 17 residues. For the CDR3, the DNA is TGTGCCAGCAGCTATCCCTGGGGCGGGAGGGTCTCAGAGACCCAGTACTTC. Encoded protein: CASSYPWGGRVSETQYF.

The chain recombines TRBV12-3 or TRBV12-4 with TRBJ1-6, with D unresolved. CDR3 length: 16 amino acids. Trimming stripped 3 bases from V and 10 bases from J, with 19 bases between. DNA of the CDR3: TGTGCCAGCAGTTTCGGTAGTACGCGCTCCGGCTCACCCCTCCACTTT. Protein: CASSFGSTRSGSPLHF.

There are a few counts of this clonotype. The chain is built from TRBV20-1 and TRBJ2-3, with 7 bases matching TRBD2. Germline lookup yields CDR1 DFQATT and CDR2 SNEGSKA (reference sequence). With V trimmed by 4 bases and J by 11 bases, 15 bases remained unmatched. The CDR3 spans 14 residues. The CDR3 nucleotides are TGCAGTGCTATTGGTAGCGGGCTGCTTGGTTGGCAGTATTTT. Its protein product is CSAIGSGLLGWQYF.

The rearrangement links TRBV19 to TRBJ2-1, with 9 bases identical to TRBD1. Per germline, CDR1 LNHDA and CDR2 SQIVND (reference sequence). The V segment lost 6 bases and the J segment 7 bases; nucleotides outside the gene matches: 7. This CDR3 spans 14 amino acids. CDR3 DNA: TGTGCCAGTAGGGACAGGGGATACGAAAATGAGCAGTTCTTC. This encodes CASRDRGYENEQFF.

In this sample, this clonotype turned up many times. This chain connects TRBV29-1 to TRBJ2-3; 7 nucleotides match TRBD1. The V and J ends lost 1 base and 8 bases, in that order; junction bases with no gene match: 6. The CDR3 runs 13 residues. CDR1 and CDR2 (germline): SQVTM, ANQGSEA. The chain's CDR3 is CSVEGTGDTTQYF. The CDR3 bases are TGCAGCGTTGAAGGAACAGGGGATACTACGCAGTATTTT.

Here the CDR3 reads CASSFSGTGGTGELFF. In DNA form, the CDR3 reads TGTGCCAGCAGTTTTTCCGGGACAGGGGGCACCGGGGAGCTGTTTTTT. The genes are TRBV28 and TRBJ2-2, with 11 bases identical to TRBD1. J lost 4 bases, V lost 3 bases, and 4 bases had no gene match. The germline gives CDR1 MDHEN, CDR2 SYDVKM. The CDR3 spans 16 residues.

CDR3 sequence reads: CASSLRPEETQYF. As DNA, the CDR3 is TGTGCCAGCAGCTTGAGACCTGAGGAGACCCAGTACTTC. This chain links TRBV7-3 with TRBJ2-5, with D unclear. The germline V gene encodes CDR1 SGHTA and CDR2 FQGTGA. The CDR3 has 13 residues. V was shortened by 3 bases and J by 5 bases, with 10 bases between the two germline ends.

This clonotype occurred many times. The V gene is TRBV10-2, the J gene TRBJ2-2, with no clear D. From germline, CDR1 is WSHSY and CDR2 SAAADI. The CDR3 loop spans 11 amino acids. The V end was cut by 8 bases, the J end by 6 bases, with 7 bases between. CDR3 sequence reads: CASADPGELFF. For the CDR3, the DNA is TGCGCCAGCGCGGACCCCGGGGAGCTGTTTTTT.

This chain uses TRBV12-3 or TRBV12-4 with TRBJ2-3; TRBD2 matches 13 bases. After removal of 5 bases from V and 5 bases from J, the junction contained 10 bases not matched to a gene. The CDR3 spans 17 residues. The DNA of the CDR3 is TGTGCCAGCAGTCGCCGGACTAGCGGGAGCAGGATAGATACGCAGTATTTT. Residues: CASSRRTSGSRIDTQYF.

The chain carries TRBV6-6 and TRBJ2-3; D not resolved. With 5 bases removed from V and 2 bases from J, the gap between germline ends came to 8 bases. CDR1 and CDR2 (germline): MNHNY, SVGAGI (reference sequence). The CDR3 is 13 amino acids. The CDR3 sequence: CASSGSITDTQYF. The CDR3 bases are TGTGCCAGCAGTGGCAGTATCACAGATACGCAGTATTTT.

This clonotype was recorded a few times. The chain has TRBV7-2 and TRBJ2-3; the D is unclear. V lost 3 bases and J 0 bases, leaving 7 bases between the germline ends. The germline CDR1 and CDR2 sequences are SGHTA and FQGNSA. The CDR3 is 14 amino acids. DNA for the CDR3: TGTGCCAGCAGCTTTAGAATTAGCACAGATACGCAGTATTTT. Translation: CASSFRISTDTQYF.

This clonotype was counted between two and nine times. The rearrangement uses TRBV20-1 and TRBJ2-1; 11 bases match TRBD2. There are 13 residues in the CDR3. Trimming removed 6 bases from V and 10 bases from J; junction bases left unmatched: 8. Germline lookup yields CDR1 DFQATT and CDR2 SNEGSKA (reference sequence). CDR3 sequence reads: CSATLAGVSEQFF. In nucleotides, the CDR3 is TGCAGTGCCACACTAGCGGGAGTCAGCGAGCAGTTCTTC.

This clonotype was counted only a few times. This chain uses TRBV5-1 with TRBJ1-2; 8 bases are shared with TRBD1. The CDR3 runs to 14 residues. After removal of 5 bases from V and 7 bases from J, the junction contained 10 bases not matched to a gene. Germline CDR1 reads SGHRS; CDR2 reads YFSETQ. The DNA of the CDR3 is TGCGCCAGCAGACAACCAGGGGGCGCATCTGGCTACACCTTC. Protein product: CASRQPGGASGYTF.

This chain connects TRBV25-1 to TRBJ1-1; D is uncertain. V lost 4 bases to trimming and J lost 11 bases, with 14 bases between them. Per germline, CDR1 MGHDK and CDR2 SYGVNS. This CDR3 has 12 residues. The CDR3 loop is CASSVTITPAFF. The CDR3 region has the DNA TGTGCCAGCAGTGTGACGATCACCCCGGCTTTCTTT. Full variable domain (remainder filled in from reference TRBV25-1 and TRBJ1-1): EADIYQTPRYLVIGTGKKITLECSQTMGHDKMYWYQQDPGMELHLIHYSYGVNSTEKGDLSSESTVSRIRTEHFPLTLESARPSHTSQYLCASSVTITPAFFGQGTRLTVV.

Remarks on this clonotype: This may arise from a read error, as a much more abundant clone is one base away. The chain couples TRBV20-1 to TRBJ2-7, with 8 bases identical to TRBD2. Per the germline V gene, CDR1 is DFQATT and CDR2 is SNEGSKA (reference sequence). CDR3 length: 14 amino acids. V dropped 5 bases and J dropped 0; count of bases not matched to a gene: 6. CDR3 nucleotides: TGCAGTGCTGGCGAGACTAGCGCCTCCTACGAGCAGTACTTC. Residues: CSAGETSASYEQYF.

The rearrangement uses TRBV5-6 and TRBJ2-1, with D possibly matching TRBD2 (9 bases). The germline V gene encodes CDR1 SGHDT and CDR2 YYEEEE. This CDR3 is 16 amino acids long. V lost 1 base to trimming and J lost 4 bases, with 15 bases between them. The CDR3 coding sequence is TGTGCCAGCAGCTTGCAGGGGGCGGGGGGGTACAATGAGCAGTTCTTC. Its translation: CASSLQGAGGYNEQFF.

This clonotype turned up a few times. The chain uses TRBV10-3 and TRBJ1-2; D gene ambiguous. Trimming cost V 4 bases and J 2 bases, with 5 bases left between them. The CDR3 loop spans 12 amino acids. Germline values: CDR1 ENHRY, CDR2 SYGVKD. CDR3 coding DNA: TGTGCCATCAGTGTTACCAACTATGGCTACACCTTC. Translated: CAISVTNYGYTF.

This sequence joins TRBV30 and TRBJ2-6; D uncertain. Trimming shortened V by 5 bases and J by 1 base, and 6 bases separated the two germline ends. CDR1 is GTSNPN and CDR2 is SVGIG in the germline V gene (reference sequence). The CDR3 loop spans 13 amino acids. The CDR3: CAWQPSGANVLTF. CDR3 in DNA: TGTGCCTGGCAACCATCTGGGGCCAACGTCCTGACTTTC.